This entry lists 19 T cell receptor beta chains sequenced from one sample in a study of CD4 T cells in relation to SARS-CoV-2 and coronaviruses. The data were produced by immunoSEQ multiplex PCR, yet TCRdb's version contains in-frame clones alone and is incomplete. The sample includes 30,000 to 45,000 clones, roughly 90% of them seen just once. Sequencing was performed on memory CD4+ T cells from PBMCs. All receptors come from an adult with COVID-19.

The chain has TRBV29-1 and TRBJ2-5; TRBD2 agrees at 10 bases. Looked up from germline, CDR1 is SQVTM and CDR2 is ANQGSEA. The CDR3 contains 16 residues. The trim removed 2 bases at V and 1 base at J, leaving 7 bases unmatched. The CDR3 nucleotides read TGCAGCGTTGAACCCCGACTAGCGGGCGTCCAAGAGACCCAGTACTTC. This translates into CSVEPRLAGVQETQYF. The complete variable domain, with remaining parts taken from reference TRBV29-1 and TRBJ2-5, reads SAVISQKPSRDICQRGTSLTIQCQVDSQVTMMFWYRQQPGQSLTLIATANQGSEATYESGFVIDKFPISRPNLTFSTLTVSNMSPEDSSIYLCSVEPRLAGVQETQYFGPGTRLLVL.

V and J are TRBV5-6 and TRBJ1-6, with D hard to call. CDR3 length equals 12 residues. Germline loops: CDR1 SGHDT, CDR2 YYEEEE. Trimming left V 0 bases short and J 10 bases short, with 5 bases between. CDR3 in amino acids: CASSLANSPLHF. The CDR3 DNA reads TGTGCCAGCAGCTTGGCGAACTCACCCCTCCACTTT.

This clone has only one observation. The chain is built from TRBV24-1 and TRBJ2-7; no firm D call. Trimming removed 8 bases at V and 0 bases at J, with 10 bases between. Per germline, CDR1 KGHDR and CDR2 SFDVKD. The CDR3 is 13 residues long. For the CDR3, the DNA is TGTGCCACCACGTGTAAGGTCTCCTACGAGCAGTACTTC. Encoded protein: CATTCKVSYEQYF.

This clone was picked up one time. The chain uses TRBV9 and TRBJ1-6; D is uncertain. CDR1 and CDR2 (germline): SGDLS, YYNGEE. The CDR3 is made up of 15 amino acids. Trimming cost V 0 bases and J 3 bases, with 7 bases left between them. Written as DNA, the CDR3 is TGTGCCAGCAGCGTAGCTATAGACTATAATTCACCCCTCCACTTT. Translated: CASSVAIDYNSPLHF.

This CDR3 reads CASSFHWGSYNEQFF. The CDR3 bases are TGTGCCAGCAGCTTCCACTGGGGGTCCTACAATGAGCAGTTCTTC. The chain employs TRBV7-2 and TRBJ2-1; D tentatively fits TRBD1 or TRBD2 (5 bases each). Trimming removed 3 bases at V and 1 base at J, with 10 bases between. The CDR3 spans 15 residues. Germline lookup yields CDR1 SGHTA and CDR2 FQGNSA.

The chain links TRBV7-9 to TRBJ2-5; D possibly corresponds to TRBD1 (5 bases). The CDR3 loop spans 15 amino acids. Germline-derived CDR1 and CDR2 are SEHNR and FQNEAQ (reference sequence). The ends were cut back, 5 bases at V and 5 bases at J, with 18 bases in the middle. The CDR3 DNA follows: TGTGCCAGCAGCGCGCCCAGGGTGGTCGGCGAGACCCAGTACTTC. The encoded protein is CASSAPRVVGETQYF.

In this sample, this clone turned up once. V usage is TRBV18 and J usage is TRBJ2-7; TRBD1 aligns across 9 bases. The germline V gene encodes CDR1 KGHSH and CDR2 LQKENI. The V segment lost 2 bases and the J segment 2 bases; nucleotides outside the gene matches: 10. The CDR3 runs to 17 residues. CDR3: CASSPLTGGLGTYEQYF. CDR3 bases: TGTGCCAGCTCACCATTGACAGGGGGTTTAGGGACCTACGAGCAGTACTTC.

V is TRBV7-2 and J is TRBJ2-4; D might be TRBD2 (5 bases). Germline CDR1 is SGHTA and CDR2 is FQGNSA. V was cut by 5 bases and J by 4 bases, with 18 bases left in between. This CDR3 contains 16 residues. The CDR3 protein is CASSQERARGKNIQYF. CDR3 nucleotide sequence: TGTGCCAGCAGCCAAGAGAGGGCACGGGGTAAAAACATTCAGTACTTC.

The rearrangement uses TRBV3-1 (or the pseudogene TRBV3-2) and TRBJ1-6; D remains unclear. The CDR3 totals 12 residues. Germline assignment: CDR1 LGHDT and CDR2 YNNKEL (reference sequence). The germline V and J ends were trimmed by 7 bases and 8 bases, with 9 bases remaining between them. CDR3 loop: CASNVRDSPLHF. The CDR3 nucleotides read TGTGCCAGCAACGTACGGGATTCACCCCTCCACTTT.

This clone was seen just once. This chain links TRBV11-2 with TRBJ2-1; 9 bases are a match to TRBD1. Looked up from germline, CDR1 is SGHAT and CDR2 is FQNNGV. Germline trimming cut 3 bases from V and 1 base from J; bases unmatched to any gene: 1. The CDR3 is 15 residues long. In nucleotides, the CDR3 is TGTGCCAGCAGCTTTGGACAGGGGTCCTACAATGAGCAGTTCTTC. Translated, it gives CASSFGQGSYNEQFF.

The V gene is TRBV10-3, the J gene TRBJ1-2; D remains unclear. V gave up 0 bases and J gave up 0 bases, with 5 bases separating them. Germline V CDR1 and CDR2: ENHRY, SYGVKD. The CDR3 length is 14 residues. CDR3 in amino acids: CAISESTANYGYTF. CDR3 nucleotide sequence: TGTGCCATCAGTGAGTCCACCGCTAACTATGGCTACACCTTC.

V and J are TRBV7-9 and TRBJ1-1; D might be TRBD1 (6 bases). Germline V gene data show CDR1 as SEHNR and CDR2 as FQNEAQ (reference sequence). The CDR3 is 14 amino acids. V lost 3 bases, J lost 3 bases, and 11 bases lay in between. The CDR3 here is CASSFYRDHTEAFF. The CDR3 coding sequence is TGTGCCAGCAGCTTTTACAGGGACCACACTGAAGCTTTCTTT.

The chain couples TRBV6-5 to TRBJ2-7, with 8 bases fitting TRBD1. J gave up 3 bases and V 6 bases, and 10 bases lay outside the gene matches. The CDR3 has 15 amino acids. The germline gives CDR1 MNHEY, CDR2 SVGAGI. The CDR3 nucleotides read TGTGCCAGCAGCAAGACAGGGGAAGGTGGCTACGAGCAGTACTTC. Protein sequence: CASSKTGEGGYEQYF.

V gene TRBV7-2 combines with J gene TRBJ2-1; 12 nucleotides align to TRBD2. Unmatched junction bases numbered 4, after V lost 1 base and J lost 6 bases. CDR1 is SGHTA, CDR2 FQGNSA, per germline. The CDR3 is 16 amino acids. DNA for the CDR3: TGTGCCAGCAGCTTAGGAGGACTAGCGGGGACCAATGAGCAGTTCTTC. It specifies CASSLGGLAGTNEQFF.

The chain employs TRBV15 and TRBJ2-7, with 10 bases that match TRBD2. V shed 3 bases and J 5 bases; nucleotides not matched to a gene: 4. Germline V gene sequence: CDR1 LNHNV, CDR2 YYDKDF (reference sequence). This CDR3 region has 14 residues. The CDR3 loop reads CATSRAGLANEQYF. CDR3 nucleotide sequence: TGTGCCACCAGCAGGGCGGGACTAGCGAACGAGCAGTACTTC.

This chain links TRBV2 with TRBJ1-2; 8 bases align to TRBD1. This CDR3 is 16 amino acids long. V dropped 0 bases and J dropped 5; count of bases not matched to a gene: 8. Germline V gene data show CDR1 as SNHLY and CDR2 as FYNNEI. The CDR3 coding sequence is TGTGCCAGCAGTGAAGCCGGGACACGGACAGGGTATGGCTACACCTTC. Translation gives CASSEAGTRTGYGYTF.

This clone occurred once. In DNA form, the CDR3 reads TGTGCCAGCAGTTCATTGACAGGGAGTGAAAATGAGCAGTTCTTC. It is translated as CASSSLTGSENEQFF. The rearrangement joins TRBV6-5 to TRBJ2-1; 7 nucleotides match TRBD1. V lost 4 bases and J lost 7; bases outside the gene matches: 10. This CDR3 spans 15 amino acids. Germline V gene data show CDR1 as MNHEY and CDR2 as SVGAGI.

This chain links TRBV30 with TRBJ1-1, with D possibly matching TRBD1 (6 bases). The CDR3 is 12 amino acids. V was shortened by 6 bases and J by 1 base, with 9 bases between the two germline ends. Looked up from germline, CDR1 is GTSNPN and CDR2 is SVGIG (reference sequence). The CDR3 DNA sequence: TGTGCCTGCGGACAGAGGAACACTGAAGCTTTCTTT. It specifies CACGQRNTEAFF.

The chain employs TRBV4-3 and TRBJ2-3, with 9 bases matching TRBD1. Per germline, CDR1 LGHNA and CDR2 YSLEER. This CDR3 is built from 16 residues. Trimming took 3 bases from V and 5 from J; bases not matched to a gene: 9. The CDR3 is CASSQTNRGLGDTQYF. CDR3 DNA sequence: TGCGCCAGCAGCCAGACTAACAGGGGGCTGGGAGATACGCAGTATTTT.